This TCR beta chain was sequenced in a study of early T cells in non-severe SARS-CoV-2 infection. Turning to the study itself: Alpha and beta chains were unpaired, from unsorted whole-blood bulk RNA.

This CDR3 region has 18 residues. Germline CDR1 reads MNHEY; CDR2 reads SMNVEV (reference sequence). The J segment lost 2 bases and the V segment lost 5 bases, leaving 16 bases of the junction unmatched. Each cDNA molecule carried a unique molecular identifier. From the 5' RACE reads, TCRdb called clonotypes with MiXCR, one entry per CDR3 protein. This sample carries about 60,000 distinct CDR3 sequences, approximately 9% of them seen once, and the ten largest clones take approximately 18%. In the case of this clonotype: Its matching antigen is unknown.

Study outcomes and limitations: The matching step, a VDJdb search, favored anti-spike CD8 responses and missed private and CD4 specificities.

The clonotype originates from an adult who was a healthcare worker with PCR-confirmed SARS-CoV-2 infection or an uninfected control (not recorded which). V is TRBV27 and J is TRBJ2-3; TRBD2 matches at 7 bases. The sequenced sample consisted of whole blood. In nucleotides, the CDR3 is TGTGCCAGCAGTCAGGCCCGGACTAGGGCCCACTTCACAGATACGCAGTATTTT. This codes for CASSQARTRAHFTDTQYF.